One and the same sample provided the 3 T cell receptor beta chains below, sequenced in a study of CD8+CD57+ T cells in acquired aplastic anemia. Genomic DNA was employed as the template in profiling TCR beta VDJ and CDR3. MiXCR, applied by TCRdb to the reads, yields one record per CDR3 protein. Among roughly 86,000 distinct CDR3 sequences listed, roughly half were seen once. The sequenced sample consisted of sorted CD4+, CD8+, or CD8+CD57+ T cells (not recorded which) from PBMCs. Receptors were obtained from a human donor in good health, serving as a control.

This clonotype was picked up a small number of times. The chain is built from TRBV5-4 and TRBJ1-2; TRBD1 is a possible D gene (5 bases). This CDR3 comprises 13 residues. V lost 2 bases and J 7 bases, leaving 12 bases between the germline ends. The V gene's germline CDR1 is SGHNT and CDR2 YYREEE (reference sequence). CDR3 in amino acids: CASSFQGAGGYTF. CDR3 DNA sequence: TGTGCCAGCAGCTTTCAAGGGGCGGGTGGCTACACCTTC.

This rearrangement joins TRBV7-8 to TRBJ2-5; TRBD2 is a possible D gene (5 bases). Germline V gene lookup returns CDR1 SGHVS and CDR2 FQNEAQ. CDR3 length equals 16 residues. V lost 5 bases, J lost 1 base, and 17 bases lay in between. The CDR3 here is CASSARPAAVQETQYF. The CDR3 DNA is TGTGCCAGCAGCGCTCGACCAGCGGCGGTCCAAGAGACCCAGTACTTC.

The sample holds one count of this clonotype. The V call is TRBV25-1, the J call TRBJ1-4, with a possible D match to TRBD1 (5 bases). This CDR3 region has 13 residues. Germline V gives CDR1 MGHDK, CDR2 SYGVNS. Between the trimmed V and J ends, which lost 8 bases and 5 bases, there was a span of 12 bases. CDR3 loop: CASHRFKNEKLFF. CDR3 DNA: TGTGCCAGCCACAGGTTCAAGAATGAAAAACTGTTTTTT.